These T cell receptor beta chains were read from a single sample in a study of blood T cells in healthy people across ages. A single record per CDR3 protein comes from TCRdb applying MiXCR to the 5' RACE reads. This table holds 850,000 to 1,300,000 distinct CDR3 sequences, around 43% found once. The specimen sequenced was blood. The source is a woman aged 60-70 years in good health. Both conserved end residues are part of each CDR3. A D gene is named only where the DNA matches it firmly. A clone size is listed for some rows: how often the clone was seen (once, few, many), or a class if it is expanded.

16	NA	TRBD2	TRBJ2-5	TRBV3-1	TGTGCCAGCAGCCAGCGAGGGACTAGCGGGAAAGAGACCCAGTACTTC	CASSQRGTSGKETQYF
17	NA	NA	TRBJ1-1	TRBV29-1	TGCAGCGTTGAAAAGGGCCTGGGCAGAAGTACGAACACTGAAGCTTTCTTT	CSVEKGLGRSTNTEAFF
14	NA	NA	TRBJ2-1	TRBV20-1	TGCAGTGCTATCCCCTCCGGGGGGCTTAGCGAGCAGTTCTTC	CSAIPSGGLSEQFF
14	few	TRBD2	TRBJ2-7	TRBV28	TGTGCCAGCACTCCAGCGGGGACTTCCTACGAGCAGTACTTC	CASTPAGTSYEQYF
13	NA	NA	TRBJ2-3	TRBV12-3/TRBV12-4	TGTGCCAGCAGTCACAGAGGTGCAGATACGCAGTATTTT	CASSHRGADTQYF
14	few	TRBD1	TRBJ2-5	TRBV28	TGTGCCAGCAGTAAATCAGGGGGACAAGAGACCCAGTACTTC	CASSKSGGQETQYF
13	NA	NA	TRBJ2-7	TRBV9	TGTGCCAGCAGCGTAGGGGGGCGGCGCGAGCAGTACTTC	CASSVGGRREQYF
14	NA	TRBD2	TRBJ2-1	TRBV20-1	TGCAGTGCTAGTAGGCTAGCGGGAGCGGGTGAGCAGTTCTTC	CSASRLAGAGEQFF
16	few	TRBD2	TRBJ2-5	TRBV10-3	TGTGCCATCAGTGAGTCTACTAGCGGTCTCCAAGAGACCCAGTACTTC	CAISESTSGLQETQYF
13	few	TRBD2	TRBJ2-1	TRBV11-2	TGTGCCAGCAGCTTTGGACTAGCGGAGGTGCAGTTCTTC	CASSFGLAEVQFF
15	few	NA	TRBJ2-7	TRBV12-3/TRBV12-4	TGTGCCAGCAGTACTACAGGTACCCTTGGGTACGAGCAGTACTTC	CASSTTGTLGYEQYF
11	few	NA	TRBJ2-5	TRBV29-1	TGCAGCGTTGCCGGGACAGAGACCCAGTACTTC	CSVAGTETQYF
18	NA	NA	TRBJ2-3	TRBV6-5	TGTGCCAGCAGTTACCCGAGCCCGGGGGACAAGCCCTCCTACGAGCAGTATTTT	CASSYPSPGDKPSYEQYF
15	few	NA	TRBJ2-3	TRBV5-1	TGCGCCAGCAGCTTGGGGAGGCTCCACACAGATACGCAGTATTTT	CASSLGRLHTDTQYF
15	few	NA	TRBJ2-1	TRBV10-2	TGCGCCAGCAGTTTTTTAACACAACCTTACAATGAGCAGTTCTTC	CASSFLTQPYNEQFF
15	NA	TRBD1	TRBJ2-3	TRBV2	TGTGCCAGCGAAGACAGGGACACTAGCACAGATACGCAGTATTTT	CASEDRDTSTDTQYF
16	NA	TRBD1	TRBJ1-4	TRBV2	TGTGCCAGCAGGAGGGACAGGCGCTCAACTAATGAAAAACTGTTTTTT	CASRRDRRSTNEKLFF
15	many	TRBD2	TRBJ2-1	TRBV20-1	TGCAGTGCTAGAGCAGAAAGCGGGATCCGGGATGAGCAGTTCTTC	CSARAESGIRDEQFF
14	NA	NA	TRBJ1-2	TRBV2	TGTGCCAGCAGTGAATTTTCGGGGGACTATGGCTACACCTTC	CASSEFSGDYGYTF
13	NA	NA	TRBJ2-4	TRBV20-1	TGCAGTGCTAAGGACTGGTCCGAAAACATTCAGTACTTC	CSAKDWSENIQYF
16	NA	NA	TRBJ2-4	TRBV6-1	TGTGCCAGCAGTGAGTACCGCAGGGAAGCCAAAAACATTCAGTACTTC	CASSEYRREAKNIQYF
14	NA	TRBD1	TRBJ2-5	TRBV27	TGTGCCAGCAAACGGGACAGGGTTTCGGAGACCCAGTACTTC	CASKRDRVSETQYF
13	NA	NA	TRBJ1-2	TRBV12-3/TRBV12-4	TGTGCCAGCAGGGCAAGGGAAATCGGCGGCTACACCTTC	CASRAREIGGYTF
17	NA	NA	TRBJ1-4	TRBV6-1	TGTGCCAGCAGCACCCGGGACCCCTACCCAACTAATGAAAAACTGTTTTTT	CASSTRDPYPTNEKLFF
15	NA	NA	TRBJ2-7	TRBV21-1	TGTGCCAGCAGCACCTCTAGCGTTTACTCCTACGAGCAGTACTTC	CASSTSSVYSYEQYF
13	NA	NA	TRBJ2-3	TRBV20-1	TGCAGTGCTAGGGGGGGGGGCGCGGATACGCAGTATTTT	CSARGGGADTQYF
15	NA	NA	TRBJ2-7	TRBV6-2/TRBV6-3	TGTGCCAGCAGTTACCCGCGAATGGTGGGCGGCGAGCAGTACTTC	CASSYPRMVGGEQYF
15	NA	NA	TRBJ2-4	TRBV7-2	TGTGCCAGCAGCTTTAGCGGACTAGCCAAAAACATTCAGTACTTC	CASSFSGLAKNIQYF
14	NA	NA	TRBJ2-7	TRBV27	TGTGCCAGCAGTGTAAGGACCCCAATCTACGAGCAGTACTTC	CASSVRTPIYEQYF
16	NA	TRBD1	TRBJ2-2	TRBV27	TGTGCCAGCAGTACGGCAGGGGGCTGGAACACCGGGGAGCTGTTTTTT	CASSTAGGWNTGELFF
13	NA	NA	TRBJ1-1	TRBV13	TGTGCCAGCAGCTCACAGGGTAGGACTGAAGCTTTCTTT	CASSSQGRTEAFF
14	NA	NA	TRBJ2-5	TRBV29-1	TGCAGCGTTGAAGGTGTCAGGGGGAGGGAGACCCAGTACTTC	CSVEGVRGRETQYF
15	few	NA	TRBJ2-3	TRBV20-1	TGCAGTTCCCACCCCGGTGGAGCAGGGACAGATACGCAGTATTTT	CSSHPGGAGTDTQYF
13	NA	TRBD1	TRBJ2-1	TRBV7-9	TGTGCCAGCAGAGGGACAGGGTTCTACGAGCAGTTCTTC	CASRGTGFYEQFF
14	NA	TRBD1	TRBJ2-1	TRBV6-1	TGTGCCAGCAGTGTAGACAGGGTCCACAATGAGCAGTTCTTC	CASSVDRVHNEQFF
12	few	NA	TRBJ2-5	TRBV30	TGTGCCTGGAGTGGCCGGCAAGAGACCCAGTACTTC	CAWSGRQETQYF
15	NA	TRBD1	TRBJ2-5	TRBV7-2	TGTGCCAGCAGCTACGGACAGGGGAATTTAAGAGAGCAGTACTTC	CASSYGQGNLREQYF
13	NA	TRBD1	TRBJ1-1	TRBV24-1	TGTGCCATCGGGACAGGGAAGAACACTGAAGCTTTCTTT	CAIGTGKNTEAFF
15	many	NA	TRBJ2-3	TRBV29-1	TGCAGCGTTGAGCGTTTGTTGGGGGAGCAAGATACGCAGTATTTT	CSVERLLGEQDTQYF
14	few	TRBD1	TRBJ1-4	TRBV29-1	TGCAGCGCGACACAGGGGGCTTCTCGTGAAAAACTGTTTTTT	CSATQGASREKLFF
13	NA	NA	TRBJ2-7	TRBV14	TGTGCCAGCAGCCAACTCCAGGGGTACGAGCAGTACTTC	CASSQLQGYEQYF
12	few	NA	TRBJ2-1	TRBV28	TGTGCCAGCAAGGCAGCCTTGAGAGAGCAGTTCTTC	CASKAALREQFF
16	once	TRBD2	TRBJ2-1	TRBV7-9	TGTGCCAGCAGCCTCGGCCCACGCGGGAGCTTGGATGGGCAGTTCTTC	CASSLGPRGSLDGQFF
12	NA	NA	TRBJ1-1	TRBV6-1	TGTGCCAGCAGTGTGGCAGAGACTGAAGCTTTCTTT	CASSVAETEAFF
14	NA	TRBD1	TRBJ2-1	TRBV7-9	TGTGCCAGCAGCCCGAGGACAGGGGTCAATGAGCAGTTCTTC	CASSPRTGVNEQFF
16	NA	NA	TRBJ2-5	TRBV20-1	TGCAGTGCTGGGACGGGGGCTAGCGGAGGCCAAGAGACCCAGTACTTC	CSAGTGASGGQETQYF
12	NA	NA	TRBJ2-7	TRBV7-8	TGTGCCAGCAGCTTAGAAGCGAGGGAGCAGTACTTC	CASSLEAREQYF
14	NA	TRBD1	TRBJ2-1	TRBV5-1	TGCGCCAGCAGCTTGAGACAGGGTGTCGGTGAGCAGTTCTTC	CASSLRQGVGEQFF
16	NA	TRBD1	TRBJ1-1	TRBV11-2	TGTGCCAGCAGCTTTCGAACAGGGGAAAAGGTCACTGAAGCTTTCTTT	CASSFRTGEKVTEAFF
16	NA	TRBD1	TRBJ1-6	TRBV2	TGTGCCAGCAGTGGAAGACAGGGTCGGGCTGGATCACCCCTCCACTTT	CASSGRQGRAGSPLHF
16	few	NA	TRBJ2-3	TRBV5-1	TGCGCCAGCAGCTTGGATCCGTCGATGGGCACAGATACGCAGTATTTT	CASSLDPSMGTDTQYF
13	many	NA	TRBJ2-5	TRBV12-3/TRBV12-4	TGTGCCAGCAGTTCTTCATCTCAGGAGACCCAGTACTTC	CASSSSSQETQYF